This entry features one T cell receptor (beta chain) sequence. The junction shows a germline mismatch at one end, possibly a read error. Amplification of TCR beta CDR3 regions was performed using RNA transcripts as template. Using the HTBI primer set, a first-round RT-PCR was run on the TCR CDR3. TCRdb reprocessed the multiplex PCR reads with MiXCR, giving one entry per CDR3 protein. The repertoire has around 300,000 distinct CDR3 sequences, roughly 19% of them found once; the top ten carry less than 45%. The data originate from a study of T cells in Graves' hyperthyroidism and ophthalmopathy. Germline loops: CDR1 KGHDR, CDR2 SFDVKD. CDR3 length: 15 amino acids. Uncontrolled infection, other autoimmune disease, pregnancy or lactation excluded patients. Diagnoses used clinical symptoms, serum thyroxine and TRAb, thyroid ultrasound and orbital computed tomography. PBMCs came from 7.5 to 10 ml fresh peripheral blood.

This receptor was obtained from a man in his fifties with Graves' ophthalmopathy. The sequenced sample was blood. The chain joins TRBV24-1 to TRBJ1-5; perhaps TRBD1 as D (5 bases). CDR3 sequence reads: CATSEDGHRYQSQHF. CDR3 coding DNA: TGTGCCACCAGTGAGGACGGACACAGATATCAGTCCCAGCATTTT.